Listed below are T cell receptor beta chains from one sample, sequenced in a study of blood T cell repertoires in COVID-19. Only in-frame clones appear in the TCRdb table, and some are missing; sequencing was by immunoSEQ multiplex PCR. The data hold 400,000 to 550,000 clones, with 70% to 90% observed a single time. The sample comprised PBMCs or T cells enriched from blood (not recorded which). These receptors were taken from a woman younger than 35 with acute COVID-19. The CDR3 runs from the conserved cysteine through the conserved F or W. Each record gives: J gene, V gene, clone size, D gene, CDR3 protein, CDR3 DNA. The D gene is left open where the match is weak. For some rows the clone size is stated as once, few or many, or as a class when expanded; others skip it.

TRBJ1-1 TRBV16 - TRBD1 CASSQSHRGEAFF TGTGCCAGCAGCCAATCCCACAGGGGTGAAGCTTTCTTT
TRBJ1-1 TRBV9 - - CASSPPGETEAFF TGTGCCAGCAGCCCACCAGGGGAAACTGAAGCTTTCTTT
TRBJ1-2 TRBV5-1 - - CASSGGQTYGYTF TGCGCCAGCAGCGGAGGACAGACCTATGGCTACACCTTC
TRBJ2-1 TRBV12-3/TRBV12-4 - - CASTKDSYNEQFF TGTGCCAGCACCAAGGACAGCTACAATGAGCAGTTCTTC
TRBJ2-7 TRBV30 once TRBD2 CAWSQREYPTGSYEQYF TGTGCCTGGAGTCAGCGGGAATACCCGACGGGCTCCTACGAGCAGTACTTC
TRBJ2-5 TRBV7-8 - TRBD2 CASSPAGSGRVETQYF TGTGCCAGCAGCCCAGCTGGGAGCGGGAGGGTGGAGACCCAGTACTTC
TRBJ1-1 TRBV29-1 - - CSVTMEGNTEAFF TGCAGCGTAACCATGGAGGGGAACACTGAAGCTTTCTTT
TRBJ2-2 TRBV10-3 - - CAISGQDPANTGELFF TGTGCCATCAGTGGACAGGACCCTGCGAACACCGGGGAGCTGTTTTTT
TRBJ2-3 TRBV7-2 - TRBD2 CASSLVREGGTQYF TGTGCCAGCAGCTTAGTACGGGAGGGCGGTACGCAGTATTTT
TRBJ1-2 TRBV9 once TRBD1 CASSADREEDGYTF TGTGCCAGCAGCGCCGACAGGGAAGAAGATGGCTACACCTTC
TRBJ1-2 TRBV29-1 - TRBD1 CSVERGPGGYTF TGCAGCGTTGAGAGGGGGCCTGGCGGCTACACCTTC
TRBJ1-5 TRBV7-9 few - CASSRPGTNQPQHF TGTGCCAGCAGCCGTCCAGGTACTAATCAGCCCCAGCATTTT
TRBJ1-1 TRBV5-1 once - CASSSTAGGNTEAFF TGCGCCAGCAGTAGTACCGCAGGAGGGAACACTGAAGCTTTCTTT
TRBJ1-5 TRBV2 - TRBD1 CASSFGQGSNQPQHF TGTGCCAGCAGTTTCGGACAGGGAAGCAATCAGCCCCAGCATTTT
TRBJ2-7 TRBV27 - TRBD1 CASTEAGQGFREQYF TGTGCCAGCACTGAAGCGGGACAGGGGTTTAGGGAGCAGTACTTC
TRBJ2-6 TRBV18 - - CASSPTQGVSGANVLTF TGTGCCAGCTCACCCACTCAGGGCGTCTCTGGGGCCAACGTCCTGACTTTC
TRBJ1-6 TRBV7-2 - - CASSLKQMNSPLHF TGTGCCAGCAGCTTAAAACAGATGAATTCACCCCTCCACTTT
TRBJ1-2 TRBV27 - - CASSPRGGVDYGYTF TGTGCCAGCAGCCCCCGCGGGGGAGTGGACTATGGCTACACCTTC
TRBJ1-2 TRBV7-6 - TRBD1 CASSLGRQGAYTF TGTGCCAGCAGCCTAGGCAGACAGGGGGCCTACACCTTC
TRBJ1-3 TRBV18 few - CASSPPTGNTIYF TGTGCCAGCTCACCTCCCACAGGAAACACCATATATTTT
TRBJ2-1 TRBV7-9 - TRBD2 CASSSPTSGGGTYNEQFF TGTGCCAGCAGCTCCCCGACTAGCGGGGGGGGAACCTACAATGAGCAGTTCTTC
TRBJ2-2 TRBV7-2 - - CASSLVAGALGGELFF TGTGCCAGCAGCTTAGTGGCGGGGGCGCTTGGCGGGGAGCTGTTTTTT
TRBJ1-3 TRBV27 many - CASSSRPGAGNTIYF TGTGCCAGCAGTTCCCGACCGGGGGCTGGAAACACCATATATTTT
TRBJ2-1 TRBV5-1 - TRBD2 CASSVILAGGNNEQFF TGCGCCAGCAGCGTCATTCTAGCGGGGGGAAACAATGAGCAGTTCTTC
TRBJ2-3 TRBV12-3/TRBV12-4 - - CASSLTGDTQYF TGTGCCAGCAGTTTAACAGGAGATACGCAGTATTTT